Following are 19 T cell receptor beta chains from one sample sequenced in a study of response to subunit inactivated influenza vaccine. TCRdb re-derived calls from the RT-PCR reads in MiXCR, one entry per CDR3 protein. Of around 300,000 distinct CDR3 sequences in the sample, 22% were seen once. The sample here was PBMCs from blood, taken about 20 months after vaccination. The receptor source for this set is a man in his fifties or sixties who received an inactivated influenza vaccine.

The chain combines TRBV10-1 with TRBJ2-2; 10 bases fit TRBD1. After removal of 6 bases from V and 5 bases from J, the junction contained 6 bases not matched to a gene. The CDR3 spans 15 residues. Germline lookup yields CDR1 WNHNN and CDR2 SYGVQD (reference sequence). This chain's CDR3 is CASSDVGQGTGELFF. The CDR3 DNA is TGCGCCAGCAGCGATGTGGGACAGGGGACCGGGGAGCTGTTTTTT.

The chain recombines TRBV6-2 or TRBV6-3 with TRBJ2-7; the D gene is possibly TRBD2 (7 bases). Germline loops: CDR1 MNHEY, CDR2 SVGEGT. The CDR3 is made up of 15 amino acids. The ends were cut back, 0 bases at V and 7 bases at J, with 16 bases in the middle. CDR3: CASSYSRAGAWEQYF. CDR3 coding DNA: TGTGCCAGCAGTTACTCTCGCGCGGGGGCCTGGGAGCAGTACTTC.

The V gene is TRBV24-1, the J gene TRBJ1-3; D is possibly TRBD1 (5 bases). Looked up from germline, CDR1 is KGHDR and CDR2 is SFDVKD. This CDR3 spans 17 amino acids. With 3 bases removed from V and 4 bases from J, the gap between germline ends came to 18 bases. CDR3 amino acids: CATSDAGSGRSGNTIYF. The CDR3, as DNA: TGTGCCACCAGTGATGCTGGATCGGGACGCTCCGGAAACACCATATATTTT.

This clonotype turned up a few times. The V call is TRBV4-1, the J call TRBJ1-1; 8 bases line up with TRBD1. This CDR3 has 15 amino acids. Per the germline V gene, CDR1 is MGHRA and CDR2 is YSYEKL. The ends lost 1 base at V and 6 bases at J; junction bases unmatched: 7. CDR3 in amino acids: CASSQGQGRGAEAFF. The CDR3 bases are TGCGCCAGCAGCCAAGGACAGGGGCGAGGTGCTGAAGCTTTCTTT.

This clonotype was seen a handful of times. V is TRBV6-2 or TRBV6-3 and J is TRBJ1-1; tentative D call: TRBD1 (6 bases). Trimming removed 4 bases at V and 5 bases at J, with 14 bases between. The CDR3 sequence is 14 residues long. The germline V gene encodes CDR1 MNHEY and CDR2 SVGEGT. CDR3 region: CASSWVGGLTEAFF. The CDR3 DNA is TGTGCCAGCAGTTGGGTTGGGGGGCTGACTGAAGCTTTCTTT.

This clonotype appeared a few times. The J gene is TRBJ1-1, the V gene TRBV24-1; TRBD1 is a possible D gene (5 bases). Between the trimmed V and J ends, which lost 5 bases and 5 bases, there was a span of 17 bases. Germline V lookup: CDR1 KGHDR, CDR2 SFDVKD. This CDR3 contains 15 residues. The CDR3 here is CATSGLGVSKTEAFF. The CDR3 nucleotides are TGTGCCACCAGTGGCCTAGGGGTTTCTAAGACTGAAGCTTTCTTT.

In this sample, this clonotype turned up many times. This sequence joins TRBV12-3 or TRBV12-4 and TRBJ1-2; no firm D call. This CDR3 has 11 residues. The V end was cut by 5 bases, the J end by 8 bases, with 9 bases between. CDR3 protein: CASSRNIGYTF. DNA of the CDR3: TGTGCCAGCAGTCGGAATATCGGCTACACCTTC.

The V call is TRBV28, the J call TRBJ2-5, with 16 bases that match TRBD2. Germline CDR1 is MDHEN and CDR2 is SYDVKM. The trim removed 4 bases at V and 5 bases at J, leaving 7 bases unmatched. The CDR3 totals 17 residues. CDR3 sequence reads: CASSWGQGLAGGETQYF. In DNA form, the CDR3 reads TGTGCCAGCAGTTGGGGACAGGGACTAGCGGGGGGGGAGACCCAGTACTTC.

V usage is TRBV20-1 and J usage is TRBJ1-1; TRBD1 might be the D (5 bases). Germline lookup yields CDR1 DFQATT and CDR2 SNEGSKA (reference sequence). The V end was cut by 6 bases, the J end by 5 bases, with 19 bases between. This CDR3 comprises 14 residues. CDR3 residues: CSARRGGGGTEAFF. The CDR3, as DNA: TGCAGTGCCAGGCGGGGGGGTGGTGGAACTGAAGCTTTCTTT.

This chain links TRBV6-2 or TRBV6-3 with TRBJ1-5; 8 nucleotides agree with TRBD1. V lost 6 bases and J lost 16; bases outside the gene matches: 17. Germline values: CDR1 MNHEY, CDR2 SVGEGT. This CDR3 is built from 14 residues. The CDR3: CASSHTDTGGSVHF. The DNA for the CDR3 is TGTGCCAGCAGCCACACCGATACAGGGGGTTCTGTTCATTTT.

The genes are TRBV6-2 or TRBV6-3 and TRBJ2-2, with D perhaps matching TRBD1 (7 bases). CDR1 and CDR2 from the germline V gene are MNHEY and SVGEGT. This CDR3 is built from 15 residues. V lost 1 base to trimming and J lost 5 bases, with 11 bases between them. The CDR3 region has the DNA TGTGCCAGCAGTTACTACTCAGGGGGGACCGGGGAGCTGTTTTTT. This translates into CASSYYSGGTGELFF.

This chain links TRBV4-3 with TRBJ2-4; D gene ambiguous. The CDR3 length is 16 residues. Germline lookup yields CDR1 LGHNA and CDR2 YSLEER. Trimming left V 0 bases short and J 1 base short, with 10 bases between. The CDR3: CASSQDPRRAKNIQYF. CDR3 DNA: TGCGCCAGCAGCCAAGATCCCCGCCGGGCCAAAAACATTCAGTACTTC.

This clonotype occurred a few times. The chain employs TRBV7-6 and TRBJ1-4; the D is unclear. Germline V gene data show CDR1 as SGHVS and CDR2 as FNYEAQ. With 1 base removed from V and 7 bases from J, the gap between germline ends came to 7 bases. This CDR3 comprises 13 residues. CDR3 in amino acids: CASSLGYGEKLFF. The CDR3 coding sequence is TGTGCCAGCAGCTTAGGGTACGGTGAAAAACTGTTTTTT.

This chain uses TRBV10-3 with TRBJ2-7; 7 nucleotides align to TRBD2. The germline V gene has CDR1 ENHRY and CDR2 SYGVKD. This CDR3 spans 13 amino acids. The junction had 11 bases not matched to a gene; V was cut back by 10 bases and J by 5 bases. CDR3 DNA sequence: TGTGCCAACCGAGGCGGGAGTAAGGACGAGCAGTACTTC. Amino acids: CANRGGSKDEQYF.

The chain couples TRBV29-1 to TRBJ1-5, with D tentatively TRBD1 (6 bases). The CDR3 consists of 13 residues. V lost 6 bases and J lost 4, with 13 bases in between. Per the germline V gene, CDR1 is SQVTM and CDR2 is ANQGSEA. In DNA, the CDR3 is TGCAGCGTGGGGGACAACCAAAATCAGCCCCAGCATTTT. Amino acid sequence: CSVGDNQNQPQHF.

The chain carries TRBV20-1 and TRBJ2-7, with D perhaps being TRBD1 or TRBD2 (5 bases each). Germline V gene data show CDR1 as DFQATT and CDR2 as SNEGSKA (reference sequence). The CDR3 has 13 residues. Trimming removed 0 bases at V and 12 bases at J, with 18 bases between. This CDR3 reads CSARDRAVRELYF. CDR3 in DNA: TGCAGTGCTAGAGATAGAGCCGTCAGGGAGTTGTACTTC.

The V gene is TRBV7-9, the J gene TRBJ1-1; the D gene is possibly TRBD1 (5 bases). The CDR3 has 14 residues. The V end lost 5 bases, the J end lost 8 bases, and 18 bases lay between the germline ends. The germline gives CDR1 SEHNR, CDR2 FQNEAQ (reference sequence). The chain's CDR3 is CASSQEAGRSEAFF. CDR3 in DNA: TGTGCCAGCAGCCAAGAAGCAGGGAGATCAGAAGCTTTCTTT.

This sequence joins TRBV5-4 and TRBJ2-5, with 7 nucleotides matching TRBD2. V trimming: 5 bases; J trimming: 5 bases; junction bases outside the gene matches: 12. From germline, CDR1 is SGHNT and CDR2 YYREEE (reference sequence). CDR3 size: 15 residues. CDR3 sequence (DNA): TGTGCCAGCAGTGTAAACGCGGGAGAGGGTGAGACCCAGTACTTC. This sequence encodes CASSVNAGEGETQYF.

There are many counts of this clonotype. The rearrangement links TRBV6-1 to TRBJ1-2; the D is unclear. The V and J ends lost 6 bases and 5 bases respectively, with 13 bases between them. The CDR3 contains 13 residues. CDR1 and CDR2 (germline): MNHNS, SASEGT. This chain's CDR3 is CASRLSLEYGYTF. CDR3 sequence (DNA): TGTGCCAGCAGACTGTCACTCGAATATGGCTACACCTTC.